The source of this T cell receptor (beta chain) is a study of CD8+ T cells in alopecia areata. Study observations and caveats: Sequencing of scalp samples also includes resident alphabeta T cells from normal skin. Lesional scalp, notably in alopecia totalis/universalis, had clonality above that of normal scalp. Mice showed TCR sharing more clearly than patients did, possibly owing to HLA.

As regards this clone: The antigen is unknown.

In each case, RNA was isolated and then reverse transcribed into cDNA as the sequencing template. Clones were sequenced by immunoSEQ multiplex PCR, and TCRdb holds only the in-frame ones, with some missing. Of 130,000 to 150,000 clones in the sample, around 62% were seen once. V was pared by 6 bases and J by 4 bases, with 7 bases between. The CDR3 length is 12 residues. Germline CDR1 and CDR2: SNHLY and FYNNEI. Sorted out of PBMCs were CD4+ T cells and CD8+ T cells. This TCR was sampled from a human donor in good health. Sequencing was carried out using CD8+ T cells sorted from blood. The gene calls are TRBV2 and TRBJ2-1; D uncertain. CDR3: CASRVGYNEQFF. The CDR3 DNA reads TGTGCCAGCAGAGTTGGATACAATGAGCAGTTCTTC.